The rows below give T cell receptor beta chains drawn from one sample of a study of technical replicates of blood from a few donors. Using immunoSEQ multiplex PCR, the repertoire was profiled, and TCRdb retains in-frame clones only, with some absent. Here the sample spans 70,000 to 95,000 clones, around 92% being singletons. Sequencing was carried out using T cells isolated from PBMCs. Receptors originate from a human donor in good health. Some clones in this sample may be carry-over from other donors' samples. CDR3s include the opening cysteine and the closing phenylalanine or tryptophan. D genes are given only for firm matches. A clone size is listed for some rows: how often the clone was seen (once, few, many), or a class if it is expanded.

D gene: TRBD2
clone size: .
V gene: TRBV7-3
J gene: TRBJ2-1
CDR3 DNA: TGTGCCAGCAGCTTAACGGGAATCCTAGCGGGAGCTGCCTACAATGAGCAGTTCTTC
CDR3 protein: CASSLTGILAGAAYNEQFF

D gene: .
clone size: .
V gene: TRBV6-1
J gene: TRBJ1-5
CDR3 DNA: TGTGCCAGCAGTGAAGGTCCAGTTTGGGGAGAGAGCAATCAGCCCCAGCATTTT
CDR3 protein: CASSEGPVWGESNQPQHF

D gene: .
clone size: once
V gene: TRBV10-2
J gene: TRBJ1-1
CDR3 DNA: TGCGCCAGCAGTCCATCCATGAACACTGAAGCTTTCTTT
CDR3 protein: CASSPSMNTEAFF

D gene: TRBD1
clone size: .
V gene: TRBV30
J gene: TRBJ1-3
CDR3 DNA: TGTGCCTGGAGTCCTACAGGGGTCTCTGGAAACACCATATATTTT
CDR3 protein: CAWSPTGVSGNTIYF

D gene: .
clone size: .
V gene: TRBV6-1
J gene: TRBJ1-2
CDR3 DNA: TGTGCCAGCAGTGAAATAGGGGGAAACTATGGCTACACCTTC
CDR3 protein: CASSEIGGNYGYTF

D gene: .
clone size: .
V gene: TRBV19
J gene: TRBJ2-7
CDR3 DNA: TGTGCCAGTAGTAGTGACACCTACGAGCAGTACTTC
CDR3 protein: CASSSDTYEQYF

D gene: TRBD1
clone size: .
V gene: TRBV7-2
J gene: TRBJ1-6
CDR3 DNA: TGTGCCAGCAGCTTAGGGGACAGTTATAATTCACCCCTCCACTTT
CDR3 protein: CASSLGDSYNSPLHF

D gene: .
clone size: .
V gene: TRBV4-3
J gene: TRBJ2-3
CDR3 DNA: TGCGCCAGCAGCCAAGAAGGCAGGGTGGGCCGCACAGATACGCAGTATTTT
CDR3 protein: CASSQEGRVGRTDTQYF

D gene: .
clone size: .
V gene: TRBV11-2
J gene: TRBJ2-7
CDR3 DNA: TGTGCCAGCAGCTCAGTGGAGTACGAGCAGTACTTC
CDR3 protein: CASSSVEYEQYF

D gene: TRBD2
clone size: .
V gene: TRBV6-4
J gene: TRBJ2-1
CDR3 DNA: TGTGCCAGCAGTGATCTAGCGGGAGGGAATGAGCAGTTCTTC
CDR3 protein: CASSDLAGGNEQFF

D gene: TRBD2
clone size: .
V gene: TRBV28
J gene: TRBJ2-7
CDR3 DNA: TGTGCCAGCTACCGGGGGGGGTCCTACGAGCAGTACTTC
CDR3 protein: CASYRGGSYEQYF

D gene: TRBD1
clone size: .
V gene: TRBV27
J gene: TRBJ1-5
CDR3 DNA: TGTGCCAGCAGTTTTTTCGGGACAGGGGACCTTAATCAGCCCCAGCATTTT
CDR3 protein: CASSFFGTGDLNQPQHF

D gene: .
clone size: .
V gene: TRBV6-1
J gene: TRBJ2-3
CDR3 DNA: TGTGCCAGCAGTGAACTAGCGACTAGCACAGATACGCAGTATTTT
CDR3 protein: CASSELATSTDTQYF

D gene: TRBD1
clone size: .
V gene: TRBV28
J gene: TRBJ2-5
CDR3 DNA: TGTGCCAGCAACTCCGGGACAGAGGTCCAAGAGACCCAGTACTTC
CDR3 protein: CASNSGTEVQETQYF

D gene: .
clone size: .
V gene: TRBV19
J gene: TRBJ2-3
CDR3 DNA: TGTGCCAGTAGGGACTACACAGATACGCAGTATTTT
CDR3 protein: CASRDYTDTQYF

D gene: .
clone size: once
V gene: TRBV5-4
J gene: TRBJ1-4
CDR3 DNA: TGTGCCAGCAGCTTGACAGGGCCTGAAAAACTGTTTTTT
CDR3 protein: CASSLTGPEKLFF

D gene: TRBD2
clone size: .
V gene: TRBV15
J gene: TRBJ2-1
CDR3 DNA: TGTGCCACCAGCAGACCTCAGGGACTAGCGGGAAGGGGATCCCACAATGAGCAGTTCTTC
CDR3 protein: CATSRPQGLAGRGSHNEQFF

D gene: TRBD1
clone size: .
V gene: TRBV19
J gene: TRBJ1-2
CDR3 DNA: TGTGCCAGTAGTGACCGGGACAGGGCTAACTATGGCTACACCTTC
CDR3 protein: CASSDRDRANYGYTF

D gene: .
clone size: few
V gene: TRBV20-1
J gene: TRBJ2-1
CDR3 DNA: TGCAGTGCTCTTCTTCCTAGCAAGCAGTTCTTC
CDR3 protein: CSALLPSKQFF

D gene: TRBD2
clone size: .
V gene: TRBV6-5
J gene: TRBJ2-5
CDR3 DNA: TGTGCCAGCAGCGGCGGGGGGGGAAAAGAGACCCAGTACTTC
CDR3 protein: CASSGGGGKETQYF

D gene: .
clone size: .
V gene: TRBV27
J gene: TRBJ1-1
CDR3 DNA: TGTGCCAGCAGTTTAGGTCAGGGCCTGAACACTGAAGCTTTCTTT
CDR3 protein: CASSLGQGLNTEAFF

D gene: TRBD2
clone size: once
V gene: TRBV27
J gene: TRBJ2-1
CDR3 DNA: TGTGCCAGCAGTGAGTACCCTTACGGGGGGGAGCAGTTCTTC
CDR3 protein: CASSEYPYGGEQFF

D gene: TRBD1
clone size: .
V gene: TRBV7-9
J gene: TRBJ2-2
CDR3 DNA: TGTGCCAGCAGCCCCGGGACAGGGGGCACCGGGGAGCTGTTTTTT
CDR3 protein: CASSPGTGGTGELFF

D gene: TRBD2
clone size: .
V gene: TRBV4-3
J gene: TRBJ2-1
CDR3 DNA: TGCGCCAGCAGCCAATCTAGCGGGGGAGAGCAGTTCTTC
CDR3 protein: CASSQSSGGEQFF

D gene: .
clone size: .
V gene: TRBV7-6
J gene: TRBJ2-2
CDR3 DNA: TGTGCCAGCAGTCTTAGCATTATCCCGAACACCGGGGAGCTGTTTTTT
CDR3 protein: CASSLSIIPNTGELFF